This entry lists 24 T cell receptor beta chains sequenced from one sample in a study of immune heterogeneity within non-small cell lung tumors. Template material comprised bulk tumor genomic DNA at 600 ng per sample. Biopsies, several per primary tumor and spaced far apart, were collected during surgery. It was patients with untreated, newly diagnosed non-small cell lung cancer who underwent curative surgery. It was with 32 V and 13 J primers that multiplex PCR amplified TCR beta CDR3. TCRdb itself ran the multiplex PCR reads through MiXCR, one entry per CDR3 protein. The sample holds over 5,500 distinct CDR3 sequences, roughly a fifth seen once. Sequencing was performed on lung tumor tissue. Receptors originate from a man aged 55-75 years with non-small cell lung cancer.

In the case of this clonotype: This may be a read error: a much more frequent sequence differs by one nucleotide. The rearrangement joins TRBV7-6 to TRBJ1-6; D gene unclear. V gave up 5 bases and J gave up 0 bases, with 11 bases separating them. CDR1 is SGHVS and CDR2 is FNYEAQ in the germline V gene. The CDR3 covers 16 residues. CDR3 in amino acids: CASSLDWSSYNSPLHF. The CDR3 nucleotides read TGTGCCAGCAGCCTCGATTGGAGCTCCTATAATTCACCCCTCCACTTT.

This clonotype was found many times. The V gene is TRBV5-1, the J gene TRBJ2-1, with D hard to call. CDR3 length equals 13 residues. Trimming cost V 0 bases and J 5 bases, with 6 bases left between them. CDR1 SGHRS and CDR2 YFSETQ come from the germline V gene. The CDR3 reads CASSLEGNNEQFF. The CDR3 DNA reads as TGCGCCAGCAGCTTGGAAGGCAACAATGAGCAGTTCTTC.

This clonotype appeared many times. The CDR3 protein is CASSQDDYEQYF. CDR3 nucleotides: TGTGCCAGCAGCCAAGACGACTACGAGCAGTACTTC. V usage is TRBV3-1 and J usage is TRBJ2-7, with D uncertain. CDR3 length equals 12 residues. V shed 0 bases and J shed 3 bases, with 3 bases lying between them. The germline gives CDR1 LGHDT, CDR2 YNNKEL (reference sequence).

This clonotype is classed as medium-sized. The genes are TRBV28 and TRBJ1-2; D gene ambiguous. CDR1 is MDHEN, CDR2 SYDVKM, per germline. The CDR3 has 10 residues. V was shortened by 8 bases and J by 6 bases, with 7 bases between the two germline ends. The CDR3 DNA reads as TGTGCCAGCGGGGAGGATGGCTACACCTTC. Translation gives CASGEDGYTF.

Relative to its sample, this clonotype is medium-sized. This chain links TRBV6-7 with TRBJ2-2; 16 nucleotides match TRBD2. TRBV6-7 is filed as an ORF, its function uncertain. The V and J ends lost 4 bases and 3 bases, in that order; junction bases with no gene match: 5. The CDR3 covers 18 residues. For the CDR3, the DNA is TGTGCCAGCAGTTCCGGGACTAGCGGGAGGGCCGACACCGGGGAGCTGTTTTTT. Its protein product is CASSSGTSGRADTGELFF.

By share, this clonotype ranks as medium-sized. J is TRBJ1-6 and V is TRBV28; 9 nucleotides align to TRBD1. V was clipped by 8 bases and J by 7 bases; unmatched bases: 12. The CDR3 totals 16 residues. Germline CDR1 is MDHEN and CDR2 is SYDVKM. The CDR3, as DNA: TGTGCCAGCGCCTCCCAAGGGACAGGGTTGAATTCACCCCTCCACTTT. Translated, it gives CASASQGTGLNSPLHF. Drawing the rest from reference TRBV28 and TRBJ1-6, the complete variable domain is DVKVTQSSRYLVKRTGEKVFLECVQDMDHENMFWYRQDPGLGLRLIYFSYDVKMKEKGDIPEGYSVSREKKERFSLILESASTNQTSMYLCASASQGTGLNSPLHFGNGTRLTVT.

The V call is TRBV2, the J call TRBJ2-1, with D tentatively TRBD1 (6 bases). The CDR3 has 14 amino acids. Germline V gene data show CDR1 as SNHLY and CDR2 as FYNNEI. Trimming took off 5 bases at V and 13 bases at J, with 21 bases between the two ends. CDR3: CASSPGLENRDQFF. In nucleotides, the CDR3 is TGTGCCAGCAGTCCCGGCCTAGAGAACAGGGACCAGTTCTTC. The variable domain in full, with the rest retrieved from reference TRBV2 and TRBJ2-1, is EPEVTQTPSHQVTQMGQEVILRCVPISNHLYFYWYRQILGQKVEFLVSFYNNEISEKSEIFDDQFSVERPDGSNFTLKIRSTKLEDSAMYFCASSPGLENRDQFFGPGTRLTVL.

Within the sample, this clonotype is medium-sized. The chain employs TRBV10-3 and TRBJ2-3; 9 positions match TRBD2. The CDR3 contains 21 residues. Per the germline V gene, CDR1 is ENHRY and CDR2 is SYGVKD. J lost 1 base, V lost 0 bases, and 17 bases had no gene match. The CDR3 here is CAISESPGLAKYTVGTDTQYF. DNA for the CDR3: TGTGCCATCAGTGAGTCCCCCGGACTAGCGAAATATACAGTGGGCACAGATACGCAGTATTTT.

This clonotype was found many times. The rearrangement links TRBV20-1 to TRBJ2-1; 12 bases fit TRBD2. The CDR3 consists of 14 residues. Germline V gives CDR1 DFQATT, CDR2 SNEGSKA (reference sequence). The V and J ends lost 3 bases and 10 bases, in that order; junction bases with no gene match: 7. Here the CDR3 DNA reads TGCAGTGCTAGGCGACTAGCGGGAGCCCTAGAGCAGTTCTTC. This sequence encodes CSARRLAGALEQFF.

This clonotype was seen repeatedly, ten times or more. This chain links TRBV25-1 with TRBJ1-1, with 7 bases aligning to TRBD1. Germline CDR1 MGHDK, CDR2 SYGVNS. The CDR3 loop spans 12 amino acids. The trim removed 7 bases at V and 8 bases at J, leaving 7 bases unmatched. The CDR3 protein is CASKVGGQEAFF. CDR3 in DNA: TGTGCCAGCAAGGTAGGGGGCCAGGAAGCTTTCTTT.

This clonotype ranks as medium-sized. The chain carries TRBV20-1 and TRBJ1-2, with TRBD1 as a possible D gene (6 bases). The V end lost 4 bases, the J end lost 5 bases, and 17 bases lay between the germline ends. The CDR3 extends over 14 amino acids. Germline CDR1 reads DFQATT; CDR2 reads SNEGSKA (reference sequence). The CDR3 DNA is TGCAGTGCTATCGTCGCGGGGGCCGGGTATGGCTACACCTTC. Amino acid sequence: CSAIVAGAGYGYTF.

This clonotype was seen only once. The chain carries TRBV14 and TRBJ2-3; weak D call: TRBD2 (5 bases). CDR1 SGHDN and CDR2 FVKESK come from the germline V gene. Trimming removed 0 bases at V and 2 bases at J, with 15 bases between. This CDR3 has 17 residues. The CDR3 sequence: CASSQEYRLSLTDTQYF. In nucleotides, the CDR3 is TGTGCCAGCAGCCAAGAGTACCGACTATCGCTCACAGATACGCAGTATTTT.

Concerning this clonotype itself: This may come from a read error, since a much larger clone is one base off. The rearrangement links TRBV5-4 to TRBJ2-7, with TRBD2 matching over 9 bases. V was pared by 4 bases and J by 4 bases, with 6 bases of the junction left unmatched. The CDR3 extends over 14 amino acids. CDR1 and CDR2 (germline): SGHNT, YYREEE (reference sequence). CDR3 loop: CASSVRLAAYEQYF. CDR3 DNA: TGTGCCAGCAGCGTGAGACTAGCGGCTTACGAGCAGTACTTC.

This clonotype was detected many times. V gene TRBV19 combines with J gene TRBJ1-2, with D possibly being TRBD1 (5 bases). Germline CDR1 LNHDA, CDR2 SQIVND (reference sequence). There are 14 residues in the CDR3. V was shortened by 7 bases and J by 2 bases, with 14 bases between the two germline ends. CDR3 in amino acids: CASKLAGQNYGYTF. In nucleotides, the CDR3 is TGTGCCAGTAAGCTGGCAGGGCAAAACTATGGCTACACCTTC.

The CDR3 DNA sequence: TGTGCCAGCAGTGAAGCGGACAACACTGAAGCTTTCTTT. Its protein is CASSEADNTEAFF. The J gene is TRBJ1-1, the V gene TRBV6-1; no definite D call. Germline V gene lookup returns CDR1 MNHNS and CDR2 SASEGT. The length of the CDR3 is 13 residues. V was cut by 0 bases and J by 2 bases, with 4 bases left in between.

As to this clonotype: A read error may produce the germline difference seen at one junction end. The chain combines TRBV28 with TRBJ2-3; 9 bases fit TRBD1. Germline loops: CDR1 MDHEN, CDR2 SYDVKM. The CDR3 has 15 amino acids. CDR3 coding DNA: TGTGCCAGCAGTGATACCGGGACAGGGAACAGATACGCAGTATTT. Amino acid sequence: CASSDTGTGNRYAVF.

This clonotype was found many times. The junction shows a germline mismatch at one end, possibly a read error. The chain couples TRBV27 to TRBJ2-1; 9 positions match TRBD1. The CDR3 loop spans 14 amino acids. Germline assignment: CDR1 MNHEY and CDR2 SMNVEV (reference sequence). The CDR3 DNA is TGTACCAGCAGTTTTGGGACAGGGTTCGGTGAGCAGTTCTTC. Translation gives CTSSFGTGFGEQFF.

Sample share makes this clonotype medium-sized (0.01 to 0.1%). This chain uses TRBV24-1 with TRBJ1-3; maybe TRBD1 (5 bases). V gave up 3 bases and J gave up 3 bases, with 11 bases separating them. The CDR3 spans 15 residues. From germline, CDR1 is KGHDR and CDR2 SFDVKD. The CDR3 loop reads CATSDPRDFGNTIYF. For the CDR3, the DNA is TGTGCCACCAGTGATCCCCGGGACTTTGGAAACACCATATATTTT.

In its sample, this clonotype was seen many times. This chain connects TRBV6-1 to TRBJ1-5; D is ambiguous. Germline CDR1 and CDR2: MNHNS and SASEGT. The V and J ends lost 6 bases and 0 bases respectively, with 6 bases between them. This CDR3 is built from 13 residues. CDR3 sequence (DNA): TGTGCCAGCAGCCCTAGTAGCAATCAGCCCCAGCATTTT. Its protein product is CASSPSSNQPQHF.

In its sample, this clonotype was seen many times. The gene calls are TRBV27 and TRBJ2-5; D perhaps matches TRBD2 (6 bases). Germline V gene lookup returns CDR1 MNHEY and CDR2 SMNVEV (reference sequence). This CDR3 comprises 13 residues. V lost 0 bases to trimming and J lost 4 bases, with 6 bases between them. This chain's CDR3 is CASSLSGGETQYF. Written as DNA, the CDR3 is TGTGCCAGCAGTTTATCCGGGGGAGAGACCCAGTACTTC.

As for this clonotype: Its ends do not fully match the called genes, so a read error is possible. This chain connects TRBV10-3 to TRBJ2-7, with D tentatively TRBD1 (6 bases). This CDR3 region has 12 residues. Germline loops: CDR1 ENHRY, CDR2 SYGVKD. CDR3: CAIRTDTYEHYF. In DNA, the CDR3 is TGCGCCATCAGGACAGACACCTACGAGCATTACTTC.

This clonotype is medium-sized within its sample. The chain is built from TRBV7-6 and TRBJ1-3, with D hard to call. V was pared by 5 bases and J by 9 bases, with 14 bases between. This CDR3 is 13 amino acids long. Germline CDR1 reads SGHVS; CDR2 reads FNYEAQ. The CDR3 here is CASSPSSGGTIYF. As DNA, the CDR3 is TGTGCCAGCAGCCCCAGCTCCGGTGGCACCATATATTTT.

Sample share makes this clonotype medium-sized. The chain joins TRBV12-3 or TRBV12-4 to TRBJ2-7, with 8 bases fitting TRBD2. Trimming took 1 base from V and 0 from J; bases not matched to a gene: 8. This CDR3 comprises 17 residues. The CDR3 spells CASSLETSVKGSYEQYF. The CDR3 region has the DNA TGTGCCAGCAGTTTAGAGACTAGCGTGAAAGGCTCCTACGAGCAGTACTTC.

Relative to its sample, this clonotype is medium-sized. V gene TRBV28 combines with J gene TRBJ2-7; D not certain. The CDR3 consists of 12 residues. V lost 5 bases and J 4 bases, leaving 9 bases between the germline ends. The V gene's germline CDR1 is MDHEN and CDR2 SYDVKM. In nucleotides, the CDR3 is TGTGCCAGCAGTCGCCTAGGGTACGAGCAGTACTTC. It codes for CASSRLGYEQYF. Full variable domain (missing parts from reference TRBV28 and TRBJ2-7): DVKVTQSSRYLVKRTGEKVFLECVQDMDHENMFWYRQDPGLGLRLIYFSYDVKMKEKGDIPEGYSVSREKKERFSLILESASTNQTSMYLCASSRLGYEQYFGPGTRLTVT.